Presented here are 10 T cell receptor beta chains from one specimen sequenced in a study of cytomegalovirus exposure and HLA in healthy donors. Produced via immunoSEQ multiplex PCR; TCRdb's table is partial and in-frame only. The table records some 110,000 clones, about 91% of them present only once. Material: PBMCs. The source is a man aged 18 to 29 in good health and CMV-seronegative.

This clone was found once. CDR3 protein: CASSAGGVGEKLFF. In DNA form, the CDR3 reads TGTGCCAGCAGCGCAGGGGGTGTAGGTGAAAAACTGTTTTTT. The rearrangement uses TRBV7-9 and TRBJ1-4, with 7 bases fitting TRBD1. This CDR3 contains 14 residues. With 5 bases clipped from V and 7 bases from J, the junction kept 7 bases outside the gene matches. The germline gives CDR1 SEHNR, CDR2 FQNEAQ (reference sequence).

The gene calls are TRBV6-4 and TRBJ2-7; 7 bases match TRBD2. Trimming cost V 7 bases and J 6 bases; bases outside gene matches: 9. The germline V gene encodes CDR1 MRHNA and CDR2 SNTAGT. CDR3 length: 13 amino acids. CDR3 coding DNA: TGTGCCAGCAAGGATAGCGGGCTTGGCGAGCAGTACTTC. Its translation: CASKDSGLGEQYF.

This sequence joins TRBV5-5 and TRBJ1-1; 8 bases map to TRBD1. V shed 4 bases and J 3 bases; nucleotides not matched to a gene: 14. Germline CDR1 reads SGHKS; CDR2 reads YYEKEE (reference sequence). CDR3 size: 17 residues. For the CDR3, the DNA is TGTGCCAGCAGCGCACTACAGGGGGGGCATTCGGACACTGAAGCTTTCTTT. Protein sequence: CASSALQGGHSDTEAFF.

The chain has TRBV28 and TRBJ2-1; 11 bases fit TRBD1. The germline gives CDR1 MDHEN, CDR2 SYDVKM. CDR3 length: 16 residues. V lost 5 bases and J lost 7; bases outside the gene matches: 10. The CDR3 region is CASSMDRDRGWNEQFF. The CDR3 DNA is TGTGCCAGCAGTATGGACCGGGACAGGGGGTGGAATGAGCAGTTCTTC.

The rearrangement joins TRBV2 to TRBJ1-2, with unresolved D. This CDR3 has 12 residues. The V gene lost 6 bases and the J gene lost 4 bases, with 9 bases spanning the gap. Germline V CDR1 and CDR2: SNHLY, FYNNEI. This chain's CDR3 is CASSGGFYGYTF. The DNA of the CDR3 is TGTGCCAGCAGCGGCGGGTTCTATGGCTACACCTTC.

This clone was observed once. The chain recombines TRBV30 with TRBJ2-7, with D maybe TRBD1 (5 bases). The germline CDR1 and CDR2 sequences are GTSNPN and SVGIG (reference sequence). The CDR3 runs to 12 residues. Trimming pared 0 bases from V and 4 bases from J, leaving 7 bases between. The CDR3, as DNA: TGTGCCTGGAGTGTAGGGGTATACGAGCAGTACTTC. Protein sequence: CAWSVGVYEQYF.

This sequence joins TRBV5-1 and TRBJ2-7; the D gene is possibly TRBD1 (6 bases). This CDR3 contains 16 residues. Trimming cost V 4 bases and J 0 bases, with 17 bases left between them. The germline V gene encodes CDR1 SGHRS and CDR2 YFSETQ. The CDR3 nucleotides read TGCGCCAGCAGCGGGTTCGACAGGTCGAGCTCCTACGAGCAGTACTTC. It yields the protein CASSGFDRSSSYEQYF.

The rearrangement links TRBV4-3 to TRBJ1-6; 8 positions agree with TRBD1. The CDR3 loop spans 14 amino acids. Germline loops: CDR1 LGHNA, CDR2 YSLEER. The J segment lost 10 bases and the V segment lost 1 base, leaving 3 bases of the junction unmatched. CDR3 loop: CASSQATGESPLHF. In DNA, the CDR3 is TGCGCCAGCAGCCAAGCGACAGGGGAATCACCCCTCCACTTT.

The chain is built from TRBV5-6 and TRBJ2-1; 9 bases are shared with TRBD2. V was pared by 4 bases and J by 10 bases, with 6 bases of the junction left unmatched. This CDR3 has 13 amino acids. Germline assignment: CDR1 SGHDT and CDR2 YYEEEE. CDR3 DNA sequence: TGTGCCAGCAGCCGATGGGCGGGAGGGGAGCAGTTCTTC. This codes for CASSRWAGGEQFF. The full variable domain, with the rest looked up from reference TRBV5-6 and TRBJ2-1, is DAGVTQSPTHLIKTRGQQVTLRCSPKSGHDTVSWYQQALGQGPQFIFQYYEEEERQRGNFPDRFSGHQFPNYSSELNVNALLLGDSALYLCASSRWAGGEQFFGPGTRLTVL.

The V call is TRBV2, the J call TRBJ2-7; TRBD2 aligns across 9 bases. CDR1 and CDR2 from the germline V gene are SNHLY and FYNNEI. V was clipped by 9 bases and J by 6 bases; unmatched bases: 6. This CDR3 has 12 amino acids. CDR3 protein: CARSAGGPEQYF. CDR3 nucleotide sequence: TGTGCCAGGTCGGCGGGAGGGCCCGAGCAGTACTTC.